This T cell receptor beta chain was recovered during a study of blood T cell repertoires in COVID-19. Study information: Acute and convalescent COVID-19 samples came from the United States, Italy and Spain. Sources were T cells, B-cell-depleted T cells, or PBMCs; the material itself was cDNA or gDNA.

Trimming at V came to 0 bases and at J to 6 bases, leaving 7 bases not matched to a gene. CDR3 length: 15 residues. Germline-derived CDR1 and CDR2 are MNHEY and SVGEGT. Per the original data handling: Amplification of reference gene primers was used by the study to estimate nucleated cell counts. Only in-frame clones appear in the TCRdb table, and some are missing; sequencing was by immunoSEQ multiplex PCR. V, J and clone size were drawn from that table, and D and trimming were deduced from the DNA. The sample lists hundreds of thousands of clones, roughly 90% occurring once. This sequence originates from a woman between 45 and 60 years old with active or convalescent COVID-19. The sample comprised peripheral blood. J is TRBJ1-2 and V is TRBV6-2 or TRBV6-3; 7 positions agree with TRBD1. The CDR3 region is CASSYSRQGGDGYTF. In DNA, the CDR3 is TGTGCCAGCAGTTACTCCCGACAGGGCGGGGATGGCTACACCTTC.